Listed here is a single T cell receptor (beta chain). This clone has just one count. The clone's antigen remains unknown. Per-base quality was not reported, and no clone a single base away is much larger than it. This entry comes from a study of T cell changes during pregnancy in multiple sclerosis (dated by TCRdb to between 2018 and 2020). About the study as a whole: Changes in the T cell repertoire over the course of pregnancy were examined in this study in women with multiple sclerosis.

Receptors were amplified or captured by the immunoSEQ multiplex PCR assay. Held by TCRdb, this immuneACCESS table contains in-frame sequences only and omits some clones. Under half of the omission traces to an unresolved V gene where checked; the cause of the rest is unknown. The sample table contains about 22,000 clones; only one count was recorded for approximately 81% of them. The top ten hold about 7.4% of the sample. CDR1 MGHDK and CDR2 SYGVNS were looked up in the germline V gene. The CDR3 contains 16 residues, cysteine and phenylalanine counted. CDR3 DNA only is kept here, 48 bases in frame from base 1. Trimming removed 3 bases from V and 2 bases from J, leaving 16 bases between the germline ends.

The TCR was taken from a female donor with multiple sclerosis, enrolled in a pregnancy study. Recombination joined TRBV25-1 with TRBJ1-2, with the D gene too uncertain to name. Here the sequenced sample was CD8+ T cells from peripheral blood mononuclear cells, taken before pregnancy. The bases are TGTGCCAGCAGTGACCCCACGAGGGAAACGAACTATGGCTACACCTTC. Translated, this gives CASSDPTRETNYGYTF.